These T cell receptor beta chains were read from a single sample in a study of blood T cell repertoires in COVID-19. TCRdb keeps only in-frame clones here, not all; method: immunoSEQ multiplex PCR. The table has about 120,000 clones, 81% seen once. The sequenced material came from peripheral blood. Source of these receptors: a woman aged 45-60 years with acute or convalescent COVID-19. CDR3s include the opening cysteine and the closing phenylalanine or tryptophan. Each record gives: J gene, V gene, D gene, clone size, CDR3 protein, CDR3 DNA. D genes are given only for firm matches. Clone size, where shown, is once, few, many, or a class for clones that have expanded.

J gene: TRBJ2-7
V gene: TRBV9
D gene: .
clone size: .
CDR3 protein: CASSVVGSSNEQYF
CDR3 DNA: TGTGCCAGCAGCGTAGTTGGCAGTAGCAACGAGCAGTACTTC

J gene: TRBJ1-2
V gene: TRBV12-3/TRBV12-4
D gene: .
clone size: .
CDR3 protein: CANARRGGSSYTF
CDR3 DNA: TGTGCGAACGCACGAAGGGGAGGTAGTAGCTACACCTTC

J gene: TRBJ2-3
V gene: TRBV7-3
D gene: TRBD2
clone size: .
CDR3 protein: CASSSGLAPDTQYF
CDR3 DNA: TGTGCCAGCAGCTCCGGACTAGCCCCAGATACGCAGTATTTT

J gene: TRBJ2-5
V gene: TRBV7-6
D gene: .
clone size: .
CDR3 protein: CASSIGARVETQYF
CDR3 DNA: TGTGCCAGCAGCATAGGGGCCAGGGTGGAGACCCAGTACTTC

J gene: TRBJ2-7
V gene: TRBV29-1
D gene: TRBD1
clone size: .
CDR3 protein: CSARSGTGGSYEQYF
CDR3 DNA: TGCAGCGCCCGATCGGGGACAGGGGGATCCTACGAGCAGTACTTC

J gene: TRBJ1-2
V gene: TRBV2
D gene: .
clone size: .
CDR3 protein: CASRLQGDYTF
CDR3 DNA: TGTGCCAGCAGGTTACAGGGAGACTACACCTTC

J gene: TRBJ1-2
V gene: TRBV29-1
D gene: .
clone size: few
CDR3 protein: CSVEDQGGYGYTF
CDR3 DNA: TGCAGCGTTGAAGACCAAGGGGGCTATGGCTACACCTTC

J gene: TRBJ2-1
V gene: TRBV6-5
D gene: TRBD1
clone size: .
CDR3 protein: CASAPRDSRYNEQFF
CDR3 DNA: TGTGCCAGCGCCCCCCGGGACAGCCGATACAATGAGCAGTTCTTC

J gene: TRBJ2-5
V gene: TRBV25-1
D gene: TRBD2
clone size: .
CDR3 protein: CASSAGPGTSVNQYF
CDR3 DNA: TGTGCCAGCAGTGCCGGACCCGGGACTAGTGTGAACCAGTACTTC

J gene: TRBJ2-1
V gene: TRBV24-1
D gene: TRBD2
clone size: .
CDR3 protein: CATSESSGRWFF
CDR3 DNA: TGTGCCACCAGTGAATCTAGCGGGAGATGGTTCTTC

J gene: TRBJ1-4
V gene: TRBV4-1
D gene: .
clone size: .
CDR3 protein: CASSQDSHINEKLFF
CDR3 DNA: TGCGCCAGCAGCCAAGATAGCCACATTAATGAAAAACTGTTTTTT

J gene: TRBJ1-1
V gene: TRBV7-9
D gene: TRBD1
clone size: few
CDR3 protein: CASMDRVEAFF
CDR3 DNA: TGTGCCAGTATGGACAGGGTTGAAGCTTTCTTT

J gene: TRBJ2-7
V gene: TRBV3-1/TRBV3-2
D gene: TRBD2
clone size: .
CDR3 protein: CASSRGGVMSYEQYF
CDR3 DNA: TGTGCCAGCAGCCGGGGGGGGGTAATGTCCTACGAGCAGTACTTC

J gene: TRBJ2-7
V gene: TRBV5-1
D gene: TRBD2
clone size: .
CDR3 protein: CASSHSGLAYEQYF
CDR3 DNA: TGCGCCAGCAGCCACTCGGGACTAGCGTACGAGCAGTACTTC

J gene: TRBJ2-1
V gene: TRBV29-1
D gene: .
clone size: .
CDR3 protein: CSVEVGTPYNEQFF
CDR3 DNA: TGCAGCGTTGAAGTCGGGACTCCTTACAATGAGCAGTTCTTC